Listed below are T cell receptor beta chains from one sample, sequenced in a study of T cells in Graves' hyperthyroidism and ophthalmopathy. TCRdb analysed the multiplex PCR reads with MiXCR anew, one entry per CDR3 protein. The data show more than 300,000 distinct CDR3 sequences, under 15% seen once. Source material: blood. The receptor set was obtained from a woman between 18 and 29 years old with Graves' hyperthyroidism. The CDR3 runs from the conserved cysteine through the conserved F or W. Each record gives: D gene, J gene, clone size, V gene, CDR3 protein, CDR3 DNA. D genes are given only for firm matches. Size is omitted from some rows. Given values are once, few, many or a class for expanded clones.

>TRBD1|TRBJ1-1|-|TRBV19
CASIPRRGRTEAFF
TGTGCCAGTATCCCCCGCAGGGGGAGGACTGAAGCTTTCTTT
>-|TRBJ2-7|many|TRBV2
CAGQELSSSYEQYF
TGTGCCGGACAAGAACTTAGTAGCTCCTACGAGCAGTACTTC
>-|TRBJ2-7|many|TRBV30
CAWSVGGTYEQYF
TGTGCCTGGAGTGTAGGGGGTACCTACGAGCAGTACTTC
>-|TRBJ2-5|many|TRBV28
CASSLSLAEETQYF
TGTGCCAGCAGTTTATCACTAGCAGAAGAGACCCAGTACTTC
>-|TRBJ1-1|many|TRBV6-1
CASRSPSLNTEAFF
TGTGCCAGCAGGTCACCCTCCCTGAACACTGAAGCTTTCTTT
>-|TRBJ2-1|many|TRBV3-1
CASSHDGAANEQFF
TGTGCCAGCAGCCATGATGGGGCGGCCAATGAGCAGTTCTTC
>-|TRBJ1-2|few|TRBV20-1
CSARGNSGGHGYTF
TGCAGTGCTAGAGGGAATTCGGGGGGCCATGGCTACACCTTC
>-|TRBJ1-2|-|TRBV28
CASRPVGGKPGCTF
TGTGCCAGCAGGCCCGTGGGAGGGAAGCCGGGCTGCACCTTC
>-|TRBJ1-5|many|TRBV7-2
CASNRGFNQPQHF
TGTGCCAGCAACCGGGGCTTCAATCAGCCCCAGCATTTT
>-|TRBJ2-7|many|TRBV6-2/TRBV6-3
CASRGTGTYEQYF
TGTGCCAGCAGGGGGACTGGGACCTACGAGCAGTACTTC
>-|TRBJ1-2|once|TRBV2
CASTPGGWDGYTF
TGTGCCAGCACCCCCGGGGGTTGGGATGGCTACACCTTC
>-|TRBJ1-2|many|TRBV20-1
CSASTPGIPYDGYTF
TGCAGTGCTAGCACCCCAGGGATTCCTTATGATGGCTACACCTTC
>-|TRBJ2-3|many|TRBV7-3
CASSLTVQGTDTQYF
TGTGCCAGCAGCTTAACAGTACAGGGCACAGATACGCAGTATTTT
>-|TRBJ1-3|-|TRBV9
CASTLGPTLSGNTIYF
TGTGCCAGCACCCTTGGACCGACACTCTCTGGAAACACCATATATTTT
>-|TRBJ2-5|-|TRBV9
CASSLEPAQETQYF
TGTGCCAGCAGCTTGGAGCCTGCGCAAGAGACCCAGTACTTC
>-|TRBJ1-2|-|TRBV7-3
CASSLFRVNREVGYTF
TGTGCCAGCAGCTTATTTCGCGTTAACAGGGAGGTCGGCTACACCTTC
>-|TRBJ2-7|many|TRBV3-1
CASSPGTSRPYEQYF
TGTGCCAGCAGCCCTGGGACCAGCAGGCCCTACGAGCAGTACTTC
>-|TRBJ2-5|many|TRBV7-8
CASSPRRMTLGAQYF
TGTGCCAGCAGCCCCCGACGTATGACCTTAGGAGCACAGTACTTC
>TRBD2|TRBJ2-3|-|TRBV4-3
CASSHRLAGGSDTQYF
TGCGCCAGCAGCCACCGACTAGCGGGAGGTTCAGATACGCAGTATTTT
>TRBD1|TRBJ1-6|many|TRBV30
CAWSATGGTSPLHF
TGTGCCTGGAGTGCGACAGGGGGCACTTCACCCCTCCACTTT
>TRBD1|TRBJ1-5|-|TRBV10-3
CAISQGEQPQHF
TGTGCCATCAGCCAGGGGGAACAGCCCCAGCATTTT
>-|TRBJ1-2|many|TRBV30
CAWSDMYGYTF
TGTGCCTGGAGTGATATGTATGGCTACACCTTC
>-|TRBJ1-5|many|TRBV5-1
CASSPSASPDQPQHF
TGCGCCAGCAGCCCTTCCGCCTCCCCAGATCAGCCCCAGCATTTT
>-|TRBJ1-5|-|TRBV28
CASQRGSNQPQHF
TGTGCCAGTCAAAGGGGTAGCAATCAGCCCCAGCATTTT
>TRBD1|TRBJ1-6|many|TRBV6-1
CASGPGGPPLHF
TGTGCCAGCGGCCCAGGGGGCCCACCCCTCCACTTT
>-|TRBJ2-3|-|TRBV24-1
CATSDASSAHTQYF
TGTGCCACCAGTGACGCTTCCTCTGCCCATACGCAGTATTTT
>-|TRBJ2-7|many|TRBV6-1
CASTTGAYEQYF
TGTGCCAGCACCACGGGGGCCTACGAGCAGTACTTC
>-|TRBJ2-1|many|TRBV9
CASSVEGEVTYNEQFF
TGTGCCAGCAGCGTAGAGGGGGAAGTCACCTACAATGAGCAGTTCTTC
>-|TRBJ1-6|many|TRBV27
CASSLFAGLDSPLHF
TGTGCCAGCAGTTTATTTGCAGGGTTGGATTCACCCCTCCACTTT
>-|TRBJ2-5|few|TRBV19
CASNGPRDETQYF
TGTGCCAGTAACGGACCCCGCGATGAGACCCAGTACTTC
>-|TRBJ2-1|many|TRBV28
CASSLPTPAGSYNEQFF
TGTGCCAGCAGTTTACCGACCCCGGCGGGTTCCTACAATGAGCAGTTCTTC
>-|TRBJ2-1|-|TRBV29-1
CSVEAGLTGTTEQFF
TGCAGCGTTGAAGCGGGATTAACCGGGACAACAGAGCAGTTCTTC
>-|TRBJ2-3|-|TRBV19
CASSNEVDTQYF
TGTGCCAGTAGTAACGAGGTGGATACGCAGTATTTT
>-|TRBJ2-7|many|TRBV3-1
CASSQSGGTYEQYF
TGTGCCAGCAGCCAGAGTGGGGGGACCTACGAGCAGTACTTC
>TRBD1|TRBJ2-2|-|TRBV10-1
CASQGVLTGELFF
TGCGCCAGCCAGGGGGTCCTCACCGGGGAGCTGTTTTTT
>-|TRBJ2-3|-|TRBV27
CASSFGGIVTDTQYF
TGTGCCAGCAGCTTCGGGGGAATAGTCACAGATACGCAGTATTTT
>-|TRBJ2-3|-|TRBV5-1
CASSLVGTGTDTQYF
TGCGCCAGCAGCTTGGTGGGGACTGGCACAGATACGCAGTATTTT
>-|TRBJ1-1|-|TRBV5-1
CASSLGPRAPPAEAFF
TGCGCCAGCAGCTTGGGACCTCGGGCACCCCCGGCTGAAGCTTTCTTT
>TRBD2|TRBJ2-7|many|TRBV7-2
CASTPQEAGTYEQYF
TGTGCCAGCACCCCCCAAGAAGCGGGAACCTACGAGCAGTACTTC
>-|TRBJ1-6|-|TRBV4-1
CASSQERGPLTSYNSPLHF
TGCGCCAGCAGCCAAGAGAGGGGACCGCTTACTTCCTATAATTCACCCCTCCACTTT
>-|TRBJ1-1|-|TRBV18
CASSPPHTLSMNTEAFF
TGTGCCAGCTCACCACCCCACACCCTGTCCATGAACACTGAAGCTTTCTTT
>-|TRBJ2-3|-|TRBV4-1
CASRFQGADTQYF
TGCGCCAGCAGATTCCAGGGTGCAGATACGCAGTATTTT
>TRBD2|TRBJ2-1|many|TRBV7-3
CASSFSGGGSEQFF
TGTGCCAGCAGCTTCTCCGGGGGGGGGAGTGAGCAGTTCTTC
>TRBD2|TRBJ2-3|many|TRBV7-2
CASSRMGGSSDTQYF
TGTGCCAGCAGCCGGATGGGCGGGAGTTCAGATACGCAGTATTTT
>-|TRBJ1-5|many|TRBV6-4
CASSEKGGGNQPQHF
TGTGCCAGCAGTGAAAAAGGGGGAGGCAATCAGCCCCAGCATTTT
>-|TRBJ1-1|many|TRBV6-5
CASSYSGDGGTEAFF
TGTGCCAGCAGTTACTCAGGAGATGGTGGCACTGAAGCTTTCTTT
>-|TRBJ1-2|many|TRBV5-8
CASSPAWRGDYTF
TGTGCCAGCAGCCCGGCCTGGCGGGGCGACTACACCTTC
>-|TRBJ2-1|many|TRBV20-1
CSARVRVPVSTNNEQFF
TGCAGTGCTAGAGTCAGGGTCCCGGTGTCCACAAACAATGAGCAGTTCTTC
>-|TRBJ1-1|many|TRBV10-3
CAIRQGKTSMTEAFF
TGTGCCATCAGACAGGGAAAGACATCGATGACTGAAGCTTTCTTT
>TRBD1|TRBJ1-2|many|TRBV6-2/TRBV6-3
CASSYREGGALYGYTF
TGTGCCAGCAGTTATCGGGAAGGGGGCGCACTGTATGGCTACACCTTC
>-|TRBJ2-1|many|TRBV2
CASRLGQGEQFF
TGTGCCAGCAGACTAGGGCAAGGTGAGCAGTTCTTC
>-|TRBJ2-1|once|TRBV19
CATHQARRSSYNEQFF
TGTGCCACGCACCAGGCGAGGAGGAGCTCCTACAATGAGCAGTTCTTC
>-|TRBJ1-6|-|TRBV2
CASSADGPNSPLHF
TGTGCCAGCAGTGCGGACGGCCCCAATTCACCCCTCCACTTT
>TRBD1|TRBJ1-2|-|TRBV5-1
CASSFASRDSHYGYTF
TGCGCCAGCAGTTTTGCGAGTAGGGACAGCCATTATGGCTACACCTTC
>TRBD2|TRBJ2-3|-|TRBV2
CASSEEGLAGGQKDTQYF
TGTGCCAGCAGTGAAGAGGGACTAGCGGGAGGACAGAAAGATACGCAGTATTTT